The count of the clone carrying this T cell receptor beta chain is one. The same CDR3 is also encoded by other DNA sequences in this sample. This entry is derived from a study of blood T cell repertoires in COVID-19. Study-level background: COVID-19 samples, acute and convalescent, were from the United States, Italy and Spain. From T cells, B-cell-depleted T cells, or PBMCs came the material, which was cDNA or gDNA.

The Seattle site enrolled patients during active infection and followed them longitudinally. Germline values: CDR1 KGHSH, CDR2 LQKENI. This CDR3 contains 15 residues. The V and J ends lost 3 bases and 4 bases, in that order; junction bases with no gene match: 5. Per the study methods: Reference gene primer amplification in the assay estimated nucleated cell counts. Profiled with immunoSEQ multiplex PCR; TCRdb holds only in-frame clones, not every one. For V, J and clone size, that table is used; D and trimming come from the DNA. Among 330,000 or so clones listed, approximately 86% were seen once. The rearrangement links TRBV18 to TRBJ1-3; 8 nucleotides align to TRBD1. The sample taken for sequencing was peripheral blood. The TCR sequence derives from a young man with COVID-19, enrolled during active disease. The CDR3 sequence: CASSPGQGGGNTIYF. The CDR3, as DNA: TGTGCCAGCTCACCTGGACAGGGAGGCGGAAACACCATATATTTT.